Included here is one T cell receptor beta chain sequence, with context. Measured with immunoSEQ multiplex PCR; TCRdb has only the in-frame clones, and not every one. Seen here are roughly 10,000 clones, around 75% observed once, and the top ten hold 14%. V lost 4 bases, J lost 3 bases, and 4 bases stayed unmatched. Germline lookup yields CDR1 SGHRS and CDR2 YFSETQ. The CDR3 loop spans 14 amino acids. The sample originates from a study of early stage breast cancer tumors. The source is a person aged 70 to 80 with breast cancer. The sequenced material came from breast tumor tissue. The gene calls are TRBV5-1 and TRBJ1-2; TRBD1 agrees at 9 bases. The CDR3 DNA reads TGCGCCAGCAGCGAACAGGGGGCTGACTATGGCTACACCTTC. Translated: CASSEQGADYGYTF.